Listed below are T cell receptor beta chains from one sample, sequenced in a study of cytomegalovirus exposure and HLA in healthy donors. Profiling relied on immunoSEQ multiplex PCR, and the TCRdb table lists in-frame clones only, not all of them. Here the sample spans approximately 77,000 clones, 75% to 80% being singletons. Sequenced sample: PBMCs. All receptors derive from a man aged 40-49 years in good health and CMV-seronegative. Both conserved end residues are part of each CDR3. The D gene is left open where the match is weak. Clone size is not always given. Where it is, it says once, few, many or a class for expanded clones.

CDR3 DNA,CDR3 protein,D gene,J gene,CDR3 length,V gene,clone size
TGCGCCAGCAGCACAGGGACCTCAAATGAGCAGTTCTTC,CASSTGTSNEQFF,-,TRBJ2-1,13,TRBV5-1,-
TGTGCCAGCAGTTTAAAGAGAGAAGAGACCCAGTACTTC,CASSLKREETQYF,-,TRBJ2-5,13,TRBV28,-
TGTGCCAGCAGCTTGGGGGACTTGGGGGGTGGCACAGATACGCAGTATTTT,CASSLGDLGGGTDTQYF,-,TRBJ2-3,17,TRBV5-4,-
TGTGCCAGCAGCTTAGTTGTGACTTTGGAGACCCAGTACTTC,CASSLVVTLETQYF,-,TRBJ2-5,14,TRBV7-2,-
TGTGCCAGCAGTAACTACGGGGACAGGGAGGAGCAGTACTTC,CASSNYGDREEQYF,TRBD1,TRBJ2-7,14,TRBV27,few
TGTGCCAGCAGCTTTACAGGGGGCGGGAATACTGAAGCTTTCTTT,CASSFTGGGNTEAFF,TRBD1,TRBJ1-1,15,TRBV11-2,-
TGTGCCAGCAGTGCGGGGGGGGGCACCTACGAGCAGTACTTC,CASSAGGGTYEQYF,TRBD2,TRBJ2-7,14,TRBV2,-
TGTGCCAGCAGATTAGCGGGAGCCCGCTACAATGAGCAGTTCTTC,CASRLAGARYNEQFF,TRBD2,TRBJ2-1,15,TRBV7-9,-
TGTGCCAGCAGACCCAGCGACCTTAGCAATCAGCCCCAGCATTTT,CASRPSDLSNQPQHF,-,TRBJ1-5,15,TRBV4-2,few
TGTGCCAGCAGTGTTCAGGCCTACAATGAGCAGTTCTTC,CASSVQAYNEQFF,-,TRBJ2-1,13,TRBV2,-
TGCAGCGTAGGACAGGGGCGGCCCTACGAGCAGTACTTC,CSVGQGRPYEQYF,TRBD1,TRBJ2-7,13,TRBV29-1,-
TGTGCCAGCAGTTTCCAGGGTAGCTCCTACGAGCAGTACTTC,CASSFQGSSYEQYF,-,TRBJ2-7,14,TRBV27,-